The clone carrying this TCR beta chain was counted once. The antigen is unknown. This entry belongs to a study of T cell responses to AZD1222 COVID-19 vaccine. As for the study in general: It was second doses at about 4 or about 12 weeks that were pooled. Study findings and constraints: Spike was spanned by vaccine-associated CD4 TCRs, which were dominant at 160-218 and 743-854. Repertoires were sampled only after the peak T cell response. Clonal diversity was possibly underestimated, and the donors were mostly white British, with more females.

Profiled with immunoSEQ multiplex PCR; TCRdb holds only in-frame clones, not every one. The data hold about 100,000 clones, with about 93% observed a single time. The germline V gene encodes CDR1 LNHDA and CDR2 SQIVND (reference sequence). V shed 4 bases and J shed 7 bases, with 11 bases lying between them. The CDR3 contains 13 residues. The J gene is TRBJ2-1, the V gene TRBV19, with unresolved D. Source: peripheral blood, taken on day 0 of AZD1222 vaccination. This sequence originates from an adult in good health. The CDR3 region is CASSTRSMNEQFF. CDR3 nucleotide sequence: TGTGCCAGTAGTACCCGGTCTATGAATGAGCAGTTCTTC.